The 24 T cell receptor beta chains presented below share a single source sample, sequenced in a study of T-cell reconstitution after alpha-beta-depleted transplantation in children. Unique molecular identifiers tagged the TCRbeta library. MiXCR, run by TCRdb on the PCR reads, gives a single entry per CDR3 protein. This sample has fewer than 700,000 distinct CDR3 sequences; roughly 13% occur once, and the top ten carry around 2.2%. The sample consisted of PBMCs, mostly from graft donor cells, taken 360 days after TCRalphabeta/CD19-depleted stem cell transplant. The origin of the receptors is a male patient between 10 and 17 years old who had a stem cell transplant for acute myeloid leukemia, so the T cells may come from the graft donor.

The chain is built from TRBV29-1 and TRBJ2-7, with D possibly TRBD2 on 5 matching bases. The length of the CDR3 is 11 residues. Germline V lookup: CDR1 SQVTM, CDR2 ANQGSEA. V was pared by 5 bases and J by 7 bases, with 12 bases between. In DNA form, the CDR3 reads TGCAGCGTTTTTGAACCGGGGGAGCAGTACTTC. Translating it yields CSVFEPGEQYF.

This clonotype was observed a few times. V and J are TRBV10-3 and TRBJ2-1; no clear D gene. Trimming took 4 bases from V and 6 from J, leaving 7 bases between them. CDR1 is ENHRY, CDR2 SYGVKD, per germline. This CDR3 has 12 residues. In DNA form, the CDR3 reads TGTGCCATCAGTGTAGTGGGCAATGAGCAGTTCTTC. Translated, it gives CAISVVGNEQFF.

J is TRBJ1-1 and V is TRBV19, with TRBD1 as a possible D gene (5 bases). This CDR3 contains 14 residues. Trimming shortened V by 2 bases and J by 1 base, and 8 bases separated the two germline ends. The germline CDR1 and CDR2 sequences are LNHDA and SQIVND (reference sequence). CDR3 DNA sequence: TGTGCCAGTAGTATAAGGGGCAGGAACACTGAAGCTTTCTTT. It translates to CASSIRGRNTEAFF.

This clonotype was seen a few times. The gene calls are TRBV20-1 and TRBJ2-7, with 15 bases fitting TRBD2. The V gene end was trimmed by 6 bases and the J gene end by 0 bases; junction bases not matched to a gene: 3. The CDR3 is made up of 15 amino acids. The germline gives CDR1 DFQATT, CDR2 SNEGSKA (reference sequence). The CDR3 reads CSAGLAGGRSYEQYF. Written as DNA, the CDR3 is TGCAGTGCGGGACTAGCGGGAGGCCGCTCCTACGAGCAGTACTTC.

This clonotype was seen at least ten times. The chain employs TRBV29-1 and TRBJ2-5; D gene unclear. Germline V gene lookup returns CDR1 SQVTM and CDR2 ANQGSEA. The CDR3 is made up of 11 amino acids. Trimming removed 3 bases from V and 5 bases from J, with 7 bases in between. The CDR3 coding sequence is TGCAGCGTTGACGGAATTGAGACCCAGTACTTC. This sequence encodes CSVDGIETQYF.

This clonotype was picked up many times. The chain couples TRBV27 to TRBJ2-7; a possible D gene is TRBD2 (6 bases). CDR1 and CDR2 from the germline V gene are MNHEY and SMNVEV (reference sequence). Trimming removed 5 bases at V and 6 bases at J, with 14 bases between. The CDR3 consists of 13 residues. The DNA of the CDR3 is TGTGCCAGCAGTCTGAGGAGGGCCCCCGAGCAGTACTTC. It yields the protein CASSLRRAPEQYF.

V gene TRBV27 combines with J gene TRBJ2-3, with TRBD2 matching 8 bases. V gave up 3 bases and J gave up 4 bases; unmatched junction bases: 12. The germline V gene has CDR1 MNHEY and CDR2 SMNVEV (reference sequence). The CDR3 length is 17 residues. Here the CDR3 reads CASSFPGGRPRSDTQYF. In DNA, the CDR3 is TGTGCCAGCAGTTTTCCGGGCGGGAGGCCCCGTTCAGATACGCAGTATTTT.

This clonotype was recorded many times. V and J are TRBV29-1 and TRBJ2-1; no firm D call. Germline CDR1 reads SQVTM; CDR2 reads ANQGSEA. CDR3 length equals 11 residues. V lost 5 bases to trimming and J lost 6 bases, with 8 bases between them. The CDR3 DNA reads TGCAGCGTTCGATACCCCAATGAGCAGTTCTTC. This gives the protein CSVRYPNEQFF.

The V gene is TRBV5-1, the J gene TRBJ2-5; D unresolved. Trimming cost V 1 base and J 1 base, with 11 bases left between them. CDR1 and CDR2 from the germline V gene are SGHRS and YFSETQ. The CDR3 extends over 15 amino acids. The CDR3 DNA reads TGCGCCAGCAGCTTGATGGGTATCTTCCAAGAGACCCAGTACTTC. Translation gives CASSLMGIFQETQYF.

The sample holds many counts of this clonotype. J is TRBJ2-3 and V is TRBV5-1, with 8 bases aligning to TRBD1. This CDR3 is 14 amino acids long. Germline trimming cut 0 bases from V and 7 bases from J; bases unmatched to any gene: 4. The germline V gene encodes CDR1 SGHRS and CDR2 YFSETQ. CDR3 coding DNA: TGCGCCAGCAGCTTGGGGACAGGGAGACATACGCAGTATTTT. It yields the protein CASSLGTGRHTQYF.

The rearrangement joins TRBV24-1 to TRBJ2-5; possible D gene TRBD2, 7 bases. With 6 bases removed from V and 5 bases from J, the gap between germline ends came to 21 bases. Germline assignment: CDR1 KGHDR and CDR2 SFDVKD. The CDR3 extends over 16 amino acids. The CDR3 DNA is TGTGCCACCAGTTCCCCACGGGGGGCCACTCAGGAGACCCAGTACTTC. Residues: CATSSPRGATQETQYF.

V is TRBV20-1 and J is TRBJ2-5; D is ambiguous. This CDR3 is built from 13 residues. V gave up 5 bases and J gave up 5 bases, with 15 bases separating them. Germline-derived CDR1 and CDR2 are DFQATT and SNEGSKA (reference sequence). The DNA for the CDR3 is TGCAGTGCTTTGGACGGACCCGGCGAGACCCAGTACTTC. It codes for CSALDGPGETQYF.

Comment on this clonotype: Mismatch with germline at one junction end may stem from a read error. The V gene is TRBV12-3 or TRBV12-4, the J gene TRBJ2-7, with TRBD1 as a possible D gene (6 bases). The CDR3 contains 14 residues. CDR3 in DNA: TGTACCAGCAGTTTAAAGGGACACAACTACGAGCAGTACTTC. It encodes CTSSLKGHNYEQYF.

This clonotype was seen more than once but under ten times. The gene calls are TRBV28 and TRBJ2-7; the match to TRBD1 covers 10 bases. The CDR3 runs 13 residues. CDR1 and CDR2 from the germline V gene are MDHEN and SYDVKM. V lost 11 bases, J lost 3 bases, and 7 bases stayed unmatched. The CDR3 protein is CALSGQGYYEQYF. CDR3 coding DNA: TGTGCCTTGTCGGGACAGGGGTACTACGAGCAGTACTTC. The complete variable domain, with remaining parts taken from reference TRBV28 and TRBJ2-7, reads DVKVTQSSRYLVKRTGEKVFLECVQDMDHENMFWYRQDPGLGLRLIYFSYDVKMKEKGDIPEGYSVSREKKERFSLILESASTNQTSMYLCALSGQGYYEQYFGPGTRLTVT.

The V and J genes are TRBV4-3 and TRBJ2-1; the D gene is possibly TRBD1 (6 bases). In germline, CDR1 is LGHNA, CDR2 YSLEER. This CDR3 contains 14 residues. The V gene lost 4 bases and the J gene lost 6 bases, with 13 bases spanning the gap. The CDR3 reads CASSPGEYINEQFF. The CDR3 nucleotides are TGCGCCAGCAGCCCAGGGGAATATATCAATGAGCAGTTCTTC.

V is TRBV7-3 and J is TRBJ2-3; 10 bases are a match to TRBD2. The germline CDR1 and CDR2 sequences are SGHTA and FQGTGA. Losses at the gene ends were 4 bases for V and 2 bases for J; bases not matched to a gene: 12. The CDR3 sequence is 18 residues long. This chain's CDR3 is CASSSNPRLAGVTDTQYF. The CDR3 DNA sequence: TGTGCCAGCAGCTCTAACCCGCGCCTAGCGGGGGTCACAGATACGCAGTATTTT.

The chain couples TRBV20-1 to TRBJ1-2; 8 nucleotides align to TRBD1. The CDR3 is 17 amino acids. CDR1 and CDR2 (germline): DFQATT, SNEGSKA (reference sequence). Trimming at V came to 4 bases and at J to 3 bases, leaving 16 bases not matched to a gene. The CDR3 loop is CSANTRPGQGRDYGYTF. Here the CDR3 DNA reads TGCAGTGCTAATACCCGGCCCGGACAGGGAAGGGACTATGGCTACACCTTC.

The chain links TRBV20-1 to TRBJ2-5, with a weak D call TRBD1 (7 bases). Germline CDR1 DFQATT, CDR2 SNEGSKA (reference sequence). The V gene lost 6 bases and the J gene lost 0 bases, with 14 bases spanning the gap. The CDR3 covers 14 residues. The CDR3 DNA sequence: TGCAGTGCCGGGGACAGCGGGTACCAAGAGACCCAGTACTTC. This codes for CSAGDSGYQETQYF.

The rearrangement joins TRBV12-3 or TRBV12-4 to TRBJ1-5; 7 nucleotides match TRBD1. CDR3 length: 13 residues. The trim removed 7 bases at V and 6 bases at J, leaving 6 bases unmatched. The CDR3 sequence is CASIRGRGQPQHF. The CDR3 DNA reads TGTGCCAGCATAAGGGGGCGCGGTCAGCCCCAGCATTTT.

In nucleotides, the CDR3 is TGTGCCAGCAGCCAAGATAGGCGGGAAGAGCAGTACTTC. Protein product: CASSQDRREEQYF. The chain has TRBV14 and TRBJ2-7; TRBD2 might be the D (6 bases). Looked up from germline, CDR1 is SGHDN and CDR2 is FVKESK. Trimming pared 0 bases from V and 7 bases from J, leaving 10 bases between. This CDR3 is built from 13 residues.

This clonotype has at least ten counts. The gene calls are TRBV7-3 and TRBJ2-1, with 7 nucleotides matching TRBD2. Trimming removed 4 bases from V and 5 bases from J; junction bases left unmatched: 8. The CDR3 spans 15 residues. Germline lookup yields CDR1 SGHTA and CDR2 FQGTGA. CDR3 sequence: CASSSHGLADNEQFF. DNA for the CDR3: TGTGCCAGCAGCTCCCACGGGCTAGCGGACAATGAGCAGTTCTTC.

A remark on this clonotype: This may arise from a read error, as a much more abundant clone is one base away. The chain recombines TRBV4-2 with TRBJ2-3; 9 bases are a match to TRBD2. The CDR3 runs 14 residues. CDR1 and CDR2 (germline): LGHNA, YNFKEQ. CDR3 sequence reads: CSSSRSGRADTQYF. In DNA form, the CDR3 reads TGTTCCAGCAGCCGTAGCGGGAGAGCAGATACGCAGTATTTT.

Many counts were recorded for this clonotype. The V call is TRBV6-5, the J call TRBJ2-5; a possible D gene is TRBD2 (5 bases). Trimming pared 2 bases from V and 2 bases from J, leaving 12 bases between. CDR1 MNHEY and CDR2 SVGAGI come from the germline V gene. The CDR3 totals 15 residues. The CDR3, as DNA: TGTGCCAGCAGTTACGGCCGAGGGCTTCAAGAGACCCAGTACTTC. Protein sequence: CASSYGRGLQETQYF.

The chain is built from TRBV18 and TRBJ2-4; a weak D match, TRBD2 (5 bases). This CDR3 has 15 residues. CDR1 is KGHSH and CDR2 is LQKENI in the germline V gene. V lost 2 bases and J lost 0, with 8 bases in between. CDR3 region: CASSPNAGAKNIQYF. CDR3 sequence (DNA): TGTGCCAGCTCACCAAACGCGGGAGCCAAAAACATTCAGTACTTC. The variable domain in full, completed from reference TRBV18 and TRBJ2-4, reads NAGVMQNPRHLVRRRGQEARLRCSPMKGHSHVYWYRQLPEEGLKFMVYLQKENIIDESGMPKERFSAEFPKEGPSILRIQQVVRGDSAAYFCASSPNAGAKNIQYFGAGTRLSVL.